This T cell receptor beta chain was identified during a study of control samples from healthy donors and cancer patients. Sequenced by immunoSEQ multiplex PCR; TCRdb stores in-frame clones only, minus some. The sample consists of about 84,000 clones, roughly 91% of them appearing once. Looked up from germline, CDR1 is SGHTA and CDR2 is FQGTGA. This CDR3 comprises 15 residues. Deletions cut 5 bases from V and 8 bases from J, with 19 bases between. The material sequenced was blood. The clonotype originates from a man aged 25-45 years in good health. V gene TRBV7-3 combines with J gene TRBJ2-1; D is possibly TRBD2 (6 bases). The CDR3 loop is CASSPLGQGGDEQFF. The CDR3, as DNA: TGTGCCAGCAGCCCGCTCGGTCAGGGAGGCGATGAGCAGTTCTTC.